Listed below are T cell receptor beta chains from one sample, sequenced in a study of early T cells in non-severe SARS-CoV-2 infection. TCRdb reprocessed the 5' RACE reads with MiXCR, giving one entry per CDR3 protein. The repertoire holds around 72,000 distinct CDR3 sequences, with 10% as singletons. The material was whole blood, obtained at baseline. Receptors were obtained from an adult who was a healthcare worker with PCR-confirmed SARS-CoV-2 infection or an uninfected control (not recorded which). Each CDR3 is given with its conserved first and last residue. The D gene is left open where the match is weak. Clone sizes are given selectively: once, few, many, or a class where the clone is expanded.

J gene,clone size,V gene,D gene,CDR3 protein,CDR3 DNA
TRBJ1-2,few,TRBV6-2/TRBV6-3,NA,CASSYPGNYGYTF,TGTGCCAGCAGTTATCCGGGAAATTATGGCTACACCTTC
TRBJ2-3,few,TRBV7-9,TRBD2,CASSWGTSGSSTDTQYF,TGTGCCAGCAGCTGGGGGACTAGCGGCTCTAGCACAGATACGCAGTATTTT
TRBJ2-1,few,TRBV12-3/TRBV12-4,NA,CASSLVPRGTYNEQFF,TGTGCCAGCAGTTTGGTGCCCAGGGGCACCTACAATGAGCAGTTCTTC
TRBJ2-5,many,TRBV6-2/TRBV6-3,NA,CASNPLRGPETQYF,TGTGCCAGCAATCCACTCCGGGGACCCGAGACCCAGTACTTC
TRBJ2-2,many,TRBV20-1,NA,CSGRLGQGGTGELFF,TGCAGTGGGCGTTTGGGCCAGGGTGGAACCGGGGAGCTGTTTTTT
TRBJ2-2,many,TRBV12-5,NA,CASGTPNTGELFF,TGTGCTAGTGGAACCCCAAACACCGGGGAGCTGTTTTTT
TRBJ1-2,NA,TRBV7-3,TRBD1,CASSEQGNHGYTF,TGTGCCAGTTCGGAACAGGGGAACCATGGCTACACCTTC
TRBJ2-7,few,TRBV14,NA,CASSQEGGGDEQYF,TGTGCCAGCAGCCAAGAGGGGGGAGGCGACGAGCAGTACTTC
TRBJ2-7,many,TRBV4-3,NA,CASSQASSSSYEQYF,TGCGCCAGCAGCCAAGCAAGCTCCTCCTCCTACGAGCAGTACTTC
TRBJ1-5,few,TRBV28,TRBD1,CASSLRRGQINQPQHF,TGTGCCAGCAGTTTGCGCCGGGGACAGATCAATCAGCCCCAGCATTTT
TRBJ2-1,few,TRBV7-9,NA,CASSWARAGEQFF,TGTGCCAGCAGCTGGGCACGGGCGGGGGAGCAGTTCTTC
TRBJ2-4,many,TRBV29-1,NA,CSVRAGTDHKNIQYF,TGCAGCGTGAGGGCTGGGACCGACCACAAAAACATTCAGTACTTC
TRBJ1-6,many,TRBV5-1,NA,CASSSGAPNSPLHF,TGCGCCAGCAGCTCAGGGGCTCCTAATTCACCCCTCCACTTT
TRBJ2-3,few,TRBV20-1,NA,CSAVATTDTQYF,TGCAGTGCTGTAGCTACCACAGATACGCAGTATTTT
TRBJ1-6,few,TRBV27,NA,CASSLGGPNSPLHF,TGTGCCAGCAGTTTGGGGGGGCCTAATTCACCCCTCCACTTT